This passage covers 32 T cell receptor beta chains from one sample sequenced in a study of blood T cells in healthy people across ages (dated by TCRdb to about 2015). Libraries were made using 5' RACE. TCRdb records Illumina HiSeq 2500 as the sequencer. A second PCR of about 6 to 11 cycles was performed with a sample-barcoded 5' primer and a J-beta primer mix. Through fastp at Q25 and MiXCR, TCRdb rebuilt clones from the public reads, retaining in-frame beta chains. Each CDR3 protein gets just one entry, which takes the most common genes and DNA from the rows behind it. The sample has about 620,000 distinct CDR3 sequences on record, roughly half of them singletons. The biggest ten clones account for approximately 13% of the sample. The specimen was blood. These TCRs come from a woman of 80 years or more in good health.

This clonotype was seen just once. This may come from a read error, since a much larger clone is one base off. The chain couples TRBV7-9 to TRBJ2-3; TRBD2 might be the D (5 bases). Trimming left V 8 bases short and J 2 bases short, with 11 bases between. The CDR3 covers 13 residues. Germline V gives CDR1 SEHNR, CDR2 FQNEAQ (reference sequence). CDR3 amino acids: CASARDVTDTQYF. Here the CDR3 DNA reads TGTGCCAGCGCACGGGATGTCACAGATACGCAGTATTTT.

This chain links TRBV5-1 with TRBJ1-3, with D possibly TRBD1 on 6 matching bases. CDR1 is SGHRS, CDR2 YFSETQ, per germline. The CDR3 has 13 amino acids. The ends were cut back, 3 bases at V and 2 bases at J, with 6 bases in the middle. DNA for the CDR3: TGCGCCAGCAGCTCAGGGGCTGGAAACACCATATATTTT. Its protein is CASSSGAGNTIYF.

This clonotype came up a few times. The chain uses TRBV20-1 and TRBJ2-5; perhaps TRBD2 as D (6 bases). This CDR3 comprises 15 residues. The ends were cut back, 5 bases at V and 2 bases at J, with 18 bases in the middle. The germline CDR1 and CDR2 sequences are DFQATT and SNEGSKA (reference sequence). The CDR3 spells CSARSQRVQQETQYF. The DNA for the CDR3 is TGCAGTGCTCGAAGCCAGCGGGTGCAACAAGAGACCCAGTACTTC.

This clonotype was detected a few times. The chain has TRBV5-5 and TRBJ2-5, with a weak D call TRBD1 (5 bases). The J call could be wrong; TRBJ2-7 is a better fit for the DNA end. The CDR3 runs 14 residues. Germline CDR1 SGHKS, CDR2 YYEKEE (reference sequence). The CDR3 DNA reads TGTGCCAGCAACCCGACAGTAAATTCCTACGAGCAGTACTTC. Translation: CASNPTVNSYEQYF.

Points on this clonotype: This may come from a read error, since a much larger clone is one base off. The rearrangement joins TRBV3-1 to TRBJ2-1, with D possibly being TRBD2 (6 bases). The DNA matches TRBJ2-7 better at its end, which makes the J call doubtful. Germline CDR1 is LGHDT and CDR2 is YNNKEL (reference sequence). The CDR3 spans 16 residues. In nucleotides, the CDR3 is TGTGCCAGCAGCCCCTTACTAGCCTCTTATTACAATGAGCAGTACTTC. Translation gives CASSPLLASYYNEQYF.

The gene calls are TRBV28 and TRBJ2-5, with D perhaps matching TRBD2 (7 bases). V shed 5 bases and J shed 4 bases, with 26 bases lying between them. In germline, CDR1 is MDHEN, CDR2 SYDVKM. CDR3 length equals 18 residues. The CDR3: CASSPQTRGPQVRETQYF. The CDR3 DNA is TGTGCCAGCAGTCCACAAACGCGGGGGCCTCAGGTTCGAGAGACCCAGTACTTC.

This clonotype has a single count. The V and J genes are TRBV12-3 or TRBV12-4 and TRBJ1-5; perhaps TRBD1 as D (5 bases). The CDR3 is made up of 14 amino acids. V was pared by 1 base and J by 6 bases, with 10 bases between. The CDR3 nucleotides are TGTGCCAGCAGTTTAGGGTCAGGGACTCAGCCCCAGCATTTT. Protein sequence: CASSLGSGTQPQHF.

This clonotype was picked up a small number of times. This chain uses TRBV7-9 with TRBJ1-3; D might be TRBD1 (5 bases). Trimming pared 9 bases from V and 4 bases from J, leaving 10 bases between. This CDR3 has 12 amino acids. Per germline, CDR1 SEHNR and CDR2 FQNEAQ (reference sequence). This CDR3 is CARRQLGNTIYF. CDR3 nucleotide sequence: TGTGCCAGACGACAGTTAGGAAACACCATATATTTT.

This clonotype was detected ten times or more. The chain employs TRBV9 and TRBJ2-7, with D unclear. CDR1 and CDR2 (germline): SGDLS, YYNGEE. The CDR3 totals 13 residues. Trimming took 4 bases from V and 0 from J, leaving 8 bases between them. As DNA, the CDR3 is TGTGCCAGCAGCATTGGCCTCTCCTACGAGCAGTACTTC. It encodes CASSIGLSYEQYF.

V is TRBV20-1 and J is TRBJ2-1; 10 nucleotides agree with TRBD2. The J call may be faulty, since TRBJ2-7 better matches the DNA end. In germline, CDR1 is DFQATT, CDR2 SNEGSKA (reference sequence). The CDR3 consists of 16 residues. Written as DNA, the CDR3 is TGCAGTGCAGAAGCCGGGACTAGCGACTCCTACAATGAGCAGTACTTC. Protein product: CSAEAGTSDSYNEQYF.

The chain joins TRBV20-1 to TRBJ2-1, with 7 bases matching TRBD2. The CDR3 runs to 11 residues. Germline trimming cut 1 base from V and 16 bases from J; bases unmatched to any gene: 7. Germline lookup yields CDR1 DFQATT and CDR2 SNEGSKA (reference sequence). The DNA for the CDR3 is TGCAGTGCTAGAGTGGCGGGGGTAAAATTCTTC. Translation: CSARVAGVKFF.

The rearrangement uses TRBV6-5 and TRBJ2-7, with unresolved D. The V gene's germline CDR1 is MNHEY and CDR2 SVGAGI. V was cut by 0 bases and J by 4 bases, with 16 bases left in between. The CDR3 is 16 amino acids. CDR3 region: CASSYSGSATFYEQYF. As DNA, the CDR3 is TGTGCCAGCAGTTACTCGGGCAGTGCCACCTTTTACGAGCAGTACTTC.

V is TRBV7-8 and J is TRBJ2-5, with D perhaps matching TRBD2 (6 bases). The CDR3 loop spans 17 amino acids. The germline V gene has CDR1 SGHVS and CDR2 FQNEAQ. The V end was cut by 5 bases, the J end by 1 base, with 20 bases between. Here the CDR3 reads CASSQPIGWGLQETQYF. The CDR3, as DNA: TGTGCCAGCAGCCAACCTATAGGGTGGGGACTCCAAGAGACCCAGTACTTC.

V usage is TRBV20-1 and J usage is TRBJ2-7; the D gene is possibly TRBD1 (6 bases). V lost 4 bases and J 6 bases, leaving 10 bases between the germline ends. The CDR3 totals 11 residues. Germline V gene data show CDR1 as DFQATT and CDR2 as SNEGSKA (reference sequence). The CDR3 DNA follows: TGCAGTGCTAAGGGGACAACCGAGCAGTACTTC. It is translated as CSAKGTTEQYF.

This clonotype was picked up a small number of times. A much larger clone lies a single base off, so this may be a read error. V usage is TRBV20-1 and J usage is TRBJ2-5; D perhaps matches TRBD1 (5 bases). CDR1 is DFQATT, CDR2 SNEGSKA, per germline (reference sequence). The length of the CDR3 is 11 residues. The V and J ends lost 1 base and 11 bases respectively, with 11 bases between them. The CDR3 DNA reads TGCAGTGCTAGAGTGGGGCCAAGGCAGTACTTC. It codes for CSARVGPRQYF.

This sequence joins TRBV12-3 or TRBV12-4 and TRBJ1-3; D unclear. The CDR3 has 16 residues. Trimming left V 2 bases short and J 0 bases short, with 11 bases between. The CDR3 sequence is CASSLNFLSSGNTIYF. CDR3 nucleotide sequence: TGTGCCAGCAGTTTAAACTTTCTGAGCTCTGGAAACACCATATATTTT.

The chain is built from TRBV6-2 or TRBV6-3 and TRBJ2-3; D call uncertain. This CDR3 spans 16 amino acids. Trimming shortened V by 3 bases and J by 2 bases, and 15 bases separated the two germline ends. Germline CDR1 is MNHEY and CDR2 is SVGEGT. CDR3 region: CASSYRTAETTDTQYF. CDR3 nucleotide sequence: TGTGCCAGCAGTTATCGAACGGCCGAGACCACAGATACGCAGTATTTT.

This clonotype has only a few counts. The chain joins TRBV20-1 to TRBJ2-3; D might be TRBD1 (5 bases). The germline V gene encodes CDR1 DFQATT and CDR2 SNEGSKA (reference sequence). The CDR3 spans 15 residues. V was shortened by 5 bases and J by 1 base, with 16 bases between the two germline ends. This chain's CDR3 is CSAFLGAGGTDTQYF. The CDR3 DNA reads TGCAGTGCTTTCCTTGGGGCAGGCGGCACAGATACGCAGTATTTT.

This clonotype was detected a few times. The V and J genes are TRBV7-2 and TRBJ2-3; TRBD2 matches 10 bases. The J segment lost 4 bases and the V segment lost 2 bases, leaving 15 bases of the junction unmatched. The CDR3 is 19 residues long. Looked up from germline, CDR1 is SGHTA and CDR2 is FQGNSA. The CDR3 DNA sequence: TGTGCCAGCAGCTTAAGTGGGGCTAGCGGGGGTCGCAGGTCAGATACGCAGTATTTT. Its protein is CASSLSGASGGRRSDTQYF.

V usage is TRBV18 and J usage is TRBJ1-6, with D possibly TRBD1 on 5 matching bases. The CDR3 has 15 residues. The germline V gene encodes CDR1 KGHSH and CDR2 LQKENI. Between the trimmed V and J ends, which lost 6 bases and 8 bases, there was a span of 17 bases. This chain's CDR3 is CASSSEGGVDSPLHF. CDR3 DNA: TGTGCCAGCTCCTCTGAGGGAGGGGTTGATTCACCCCTCCACTTT.

This clonotype appeared many times. The chain uses TRBV12-3 or TRBV12-4 and TRBJ2-5; the match to TRBD1 covers 7 bases. The junction had 12 bases not matched to a gene; V was cut back by 6 bases and J by 5 bases. The CDR3 extends over 15 amino acids. The CDR3: CASSSQDRAVETQYF. The CDR3, as DNA: TGTGCCAGCAGCTCTCAAGACAGGGCCGTGGAGACCCAGTACTTC.

This clonotype was found a few times. The rearrangement uses TRBV12-3 or TRBV12-4 and TRBJ2-5, with 10 bases aligning to TRBD1. The CDR3 totals 14 residues. The ends lost 5 bases at V and 4 bases at J; junction bases unmatched: 4. CDR3 protein: CASSPTGGVETQYF. CDR3 sequence (DNA): TGTGCCAGCAGTCCGACAGGGGGCGTAGAGACCCAGTACTTC.

The rearrangement links TRBV10-3 to TRBJ2-7; D tentatively reads TRBD1 or TRBD2 (5 bases each). V lost 6 bases to trimming and J lost 0 bases, with 15 bases between them. Germline V lookup: CDR1 ENHRY, CDR2 SYGVKD. CDR3 length: 15 amino acids. Written as DNA, the CDR3 is TGTGCCATCAGCCTAGGGGCAGGGAGCTCCTACGAGCAGTACTTC. As protein: CAISLGAGSSYEQYF.

V is TRBV20-1 and J is TRBJ1-2; D not resolved. The V and J ends lost 5 bases and 2 bases respectively, with 12 bases between them. The CDR3 length is 13 residues. CDR1 and CDR2 from the germline V gene are DFQATT and SNEGSKA (reference sequence). CDR3: CSAQTRGNYGYTF. In DNA, the CDR3 is TGCAGTGCTCAAACTCGGGGAAACTATGGCTACACCTTC.

This clonotype was counted ten times or more. The chain carries TRBV12-3 or TRBV12-4 and TRBJ1-6, with 8 positions matching TRBD1. CDR3 length equals 16 residues. The junction had 8 bases not matched to a gene; V was cut back by 1 base and J by 9 bases. CDR3 sequence reads: CASSLVLRTGTSPLHF. Here the CDR3 DNA reads TGTGCCAGCAGTTTAGTATTGCGGACAGGGACTTCACCCCTCCACTTT.

J is TRBJ1-1 and V is TRBV7-2, with D maybe TRBD1 (5 bases). The CDR3 has 14 amino acids. Germline V gene data show CDR1 as SGHTA and CDR2 as FQGNSA. The V end was cut by 6 bases, the J end by 4 bases, with 15 bases between. The CDR3 loop is CASSFGAMGTEAFF. As DNA, the CDR3 is TGTGCCAGCAGTTTTGGGGCAATGGGCACTGAAGCTTTCTTT.

The V call is TRBV12-3 or TRBV12-4, the J call TRBJ2-3, with TRBD2 matching 8 bases. The trim removed 3 bases at V and 11 bases at J, leaving 22 bases unmatched. The CDR3 runs 18 residues. The CDR3 protein is CASSLVLGGSGSADVQYF. The CDR3 DNA reads TGTGCCAGCAGTTTGGTTTTGGGAGGCAGCGGGAGTGCAGATGTGCAGTATTTT.

This clonotype was detected only once. Given a much more abundant clone one base away, this may be a read error. This chain joins TRBV6-5 and TRBJ2-4; 9 bases are shared with TRBD2. From germline, CDR1 is MNHEY and CDR2 SVGAGI. With V trimmed by 6 bases and J by 13 bases, 7 bases remained unmatched. The CDR3 sequence is 12 residues long. This CDR3 reads CASRQLSGRQYF. CDR3 nucleotides: TGTGCCAGCAGGCAACTCAGCGGGAGGCAGTACTTC.

In this sample, this clonotype turned up many times. The gene calls are TRBV2 and TRBJ2-1, with 9 positions matching TRBD1. The CDR3 has 14 residues. From germline, CDR1 is SNHLY and CDR2 FYNNEI. The junction had 3 bases not matched to a gene; V was cut back by 8 bases and J by 1 base. The CDR3 coding sequence is TGTGCCAGCGGGGGACAGGGTTCCTACAATGAGCAGTTCTTC. Translated, it gives CASGGQGSYNEQFF.

This clonotype was counted ten times or more. The chain recombines TRBV7-9 with TRBJ2-3, with a weak D call TRBD2 (5 bases). Germline V CDR1 and CDR2: SEHNR, FQNEAQ (reference sequence). This CDR3 region has 15 residues. V was clipped by 2 bases and J by 3 bases, with 12 bases between them. The DNA for the CDR3 is TGTGCCAGCAGCTTATCGCCGGGATTGACAGATACGCAGTATTTT. As protein: CASSLSPGLTDTQYF.

The gene calls are TRBV4-3 and TRBJ1-6; D is undetermined. CDR1 LGHNA and CDR2 YSLEER come from the germline V gene. V lost 4 bases and J 4 bases, leaving 8 bases between the germline ends. The CDR3 loop spans 14 amino acids. The CDR3 here is CASSPEAYNSPLHF. The CDR3 coding sequence is TGCGCCAGCAGCCCCGAGGCATATAATTCACCCCTCCACTTT.

The rearrangement joins TRBV12-3 or TRBV12-4 to TRBJ2-2; TRBD2 is a possible D gene (6 bases). Trimming removed 3 bases at V and 3 bases at J, with 8 bases between. The CDR3 consists of 14 residues. The CDR3 region is CASSLGEDTGELFF. The CDR3 DNA reads TGTGCCAGCAGTTTGGGGGAGGACACCGGGGAGCTGTTTTTT.